This TCR beta chain was documented in a study of a mutant IDH1 vaccine in newly diagnosed glioma. The time point denotes: week 35, safety follow-up. Doses consisted of 300 ug of mutant IDH1 20-mer peptide each, paired with topical imiquimod. This clone was seen a few times. Its matching antigen is unknown. Profiled with immunoSEQ multiplex PCR; TCRdb holds only in-frame clones, not every one. The sample holds 60,000 to 65,000 clones; around 80% are singletons and the top ten take less than 4.5%. This receptor was taken from a man aged 30-40 years with glioma. Material: PBMCs, obtained from a glioma patient whose treatment included an IDH1 peptide vaccine.

CDR3 region: CASSFRAGGEAFF. The CDR3, as DNA: TGTGCCAGCAGCTTCCGAGCCGGGGGTGAAGCTTTCTTT. The chain combines TRBV11-3 with TRBJ1-1; TRBD1 is a possible D gene (5 bases). Trimming took off 3 bases at V and 7 bases at J, with 12 bases between the two ends. This CDR3 is built from 13 residues. Germline CDR1 and CDR2: SGHNT and YENEEA. Full variable domain (remainder filled in from reference TRBV11-3 and TRBJ1-1): EAGVVQSPRYKIIEKKQPVAFWCNPISGHNTLYWYLQNLGQGPELLIRYENEEAVDDSQLPKDRFSAERLKGVDSTLKIQPAELGDSAVYLCASSFRAGGEAFFGQGTRLTVV.